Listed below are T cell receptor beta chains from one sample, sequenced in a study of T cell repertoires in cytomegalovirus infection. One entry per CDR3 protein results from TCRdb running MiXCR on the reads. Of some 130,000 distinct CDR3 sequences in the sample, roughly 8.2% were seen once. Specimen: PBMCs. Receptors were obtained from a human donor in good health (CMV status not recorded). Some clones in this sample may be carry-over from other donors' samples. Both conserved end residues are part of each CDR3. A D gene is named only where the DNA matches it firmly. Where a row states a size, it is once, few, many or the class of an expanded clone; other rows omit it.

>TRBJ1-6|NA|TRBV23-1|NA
CASSQASGIYPSYPNSPLHF
TGCGCCAGCAGTCAAGCCTCCGGGATATACCCAAGTTACCCTAATTCACCCCTCCACTTT
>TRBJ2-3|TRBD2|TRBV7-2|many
CASSKGTSGATDTQYF
TGTGCCAGCAGCAAGGGGACTAGCGGGGCAACAGATACGCAGTATTTT
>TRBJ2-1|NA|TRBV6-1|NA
CASSVRVGEQFF
TGTGCCAGCAGTGTTAGGGTGGGCGAGCAGTTCTTC
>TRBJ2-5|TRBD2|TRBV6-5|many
CASSYSHSGTQETQYF
TGTGCCAGCAGTTACTCCCATAGCGGGACCCAAGAGACCCAGTACTTC
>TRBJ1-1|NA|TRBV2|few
CASSQEQMNTEAFF
TGTGCCAGCAGTCAAGAACAGATGAACACTGAAGCTTTCTTT
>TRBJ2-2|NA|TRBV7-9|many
CASSARLNTGELFF
TGTGCCAGCAGCGCCCGACTGAACACCGGGGAGCTGTTTTTT
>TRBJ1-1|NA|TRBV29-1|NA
CSVLLGATEAFF
TGCAGCGTCTTACTGGGGGCCACTGAAGCTTTCTTT
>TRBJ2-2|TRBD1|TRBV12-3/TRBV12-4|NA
CASRTGGRNTGELFF
TGTGCCAGCAGGACAGGGGGTAGGAACACCGGGGAGCTGTTTTTT
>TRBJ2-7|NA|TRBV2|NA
CASSGQIYEQYF
TGTGCCAGCAGTGGGCAGATCTACGAGCAGTACTTC
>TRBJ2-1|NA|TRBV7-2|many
CASSHTGEEQFF
TGTGCCAGCAGCCACACAGGAGAAGAGCAGTTCTTC
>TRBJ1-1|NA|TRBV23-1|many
CASSQSKGRGEAFF
TGCGCCAGCAGTCAATCGAAGGGGCGGGGTGAAGCTTTCTTT
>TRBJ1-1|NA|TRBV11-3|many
CASKNPRSTEAFF
TGTGCCAGCAAAAACCCTCGATCTACTGAAGCTTTCTTT
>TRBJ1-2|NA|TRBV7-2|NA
CASSFDGTYGYTF
TGTGCCAGCAGCTTCGACGGTACCTATGGCTACACCTTC
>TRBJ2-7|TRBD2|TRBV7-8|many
CASSGGELAGEYEQYF
TGTGCCAGCAGCGGGGGAGAGCTAGCGGGGGAGTACGAGCAGTACTTC
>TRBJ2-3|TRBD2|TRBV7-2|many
CASSLVRGGALDTQYF
TGTGCCAGCAGCTTAGTACGGGGGGGGGCTTTGGATACGCAGTATTTT
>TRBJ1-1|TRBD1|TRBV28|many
CASRPTTGVVTEAFF
TGTGCCAGCAGACCGACTACAGGGGTGGTAACTGAAGCTTTCTTT
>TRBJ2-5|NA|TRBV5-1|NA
CASSPEVETQYF
TGCGCCAGCAGCCCGGAAGTAGAGACCCAGTACTTC
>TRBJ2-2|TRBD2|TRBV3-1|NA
CASSQDQRGDGELFF
TGTGCCAGCAGCCAAGACCAGCGGGGGGACGGGGAGCTGTTTTTT
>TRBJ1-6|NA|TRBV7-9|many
CASSHSDNSRSPLHF
TGTGCCAGCAGCCATTCGGATAACTCTAGGTCACCCCTCCACTTT
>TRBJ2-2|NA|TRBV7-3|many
CASSLGRAGELFF
TGTGCCAGCAGCTTAGGCAGGGCCGGGGAGCTGTTTTTT
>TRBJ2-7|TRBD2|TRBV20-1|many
CSARDSGAYEQYF
TGCAGTGCTAGAGATAGCGGGGCCTACGAGCAGTACTTC
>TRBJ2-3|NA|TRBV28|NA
CASSSQGGGADTQYF
TGTGCCAGCAGTTCTCAAGGGGGAGGTGCAGATACGCAGTATTTT
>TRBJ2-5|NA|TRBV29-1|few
CSVEERGKETQYF
TGCAGCGTTGAAGAGCGGGGAAAAGAGACCCAGTACTTC
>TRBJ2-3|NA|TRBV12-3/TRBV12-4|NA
CASTGSSTGPPDTQYF
TGTGCCAGCACTGGCTCGTCGACCGGCCCACCAGATACGCAGTATTTT
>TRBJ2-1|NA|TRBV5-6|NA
CASSFFRGSSYNEQFF
TGTGCCAGCAGCTTTTTTAGGGGGAGCTCCTACAATGAGCAGTTCTTC
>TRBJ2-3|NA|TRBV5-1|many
CASSLAGNGGADTQYF
TGCGCCAGCAGCTTGGCCGGTAACGGAGGGGCAGATACGCAGTATTTT
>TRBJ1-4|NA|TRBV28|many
CASSLAATNEKLFF
TGTGCCAGCAGTTTAGCGGCAACTAATGAAAAACTGTTTTTT
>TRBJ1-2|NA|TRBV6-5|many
CASSRRGGENGYTF
TGTGCCAGCAGTCGACGGGGGGGGGAGAATGGCTACACCTTC
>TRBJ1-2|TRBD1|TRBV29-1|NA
CSDDMTGLGGYTF
TGCAGCGACGACATGACAGGGCTGGGAGGCTACACCTTC
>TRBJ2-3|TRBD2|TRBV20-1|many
CSARPPSGVDTQYF
TGCAGTGCTAGACCCCCTAGCGGGGTCGATACGCAGTATTTT
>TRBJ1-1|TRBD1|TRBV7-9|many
CASSARQGGNTEAFF
TGTGCCAGCAGCGCCCGCCAGGGGGGAAACACTGAAGCTTTCTTT
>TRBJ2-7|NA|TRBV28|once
CASSSQPGWDAEQYF
TGTGCCAGCAGTTCCCAGCCCGGATGGGATGCGGAGCAGTACTTC
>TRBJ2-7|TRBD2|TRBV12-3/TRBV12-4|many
CASSPTLWRGAAYEQYF
TGTGCCAGCAGCCCCACCCTCTGGCGGGGGGCTGCCTACGAGCAGTACTTC
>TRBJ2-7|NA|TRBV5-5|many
CASSLTFRDYEQYF
TGTGCCAGCAGCTTGACCTTCAGGGACTACGAGCAGTACTTC
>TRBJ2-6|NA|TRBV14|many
CASSWGPGANVLTF
TGTGCCAGCAGTTGGGGTCCTGGGGCCAACGTCCTGACTTTC
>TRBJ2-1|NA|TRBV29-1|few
CSVERGQGGYNEQFF
TGCAGCGTTGAAAGGGGCCAGGGAGGCTACAATGAGCAGTTCTTC
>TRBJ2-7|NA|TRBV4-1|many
CASSQVYRPSYEQYF
TGCGCCAGCAGCCAAGTTTACAGGCCCTCCTACGAGCAGTACTTC
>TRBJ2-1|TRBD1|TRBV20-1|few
CSARKTGTGFLYNEQFF
TGCAGTGCTAGGAAAACCGGGACAGGGTTCCTTTACAATGAGCAGTTCTTC
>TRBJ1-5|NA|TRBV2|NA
CASGGEVGQPQHF
TGTGCCAGCGGGGGTGAGGTGGGCCAGCCCCAGCATTTT
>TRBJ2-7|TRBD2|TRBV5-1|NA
CASSRGEGWSYEQYF
TGCGCCAGCAGCCGAGGGGAGGGGTGGTCCTACGAGCAGTACTTC
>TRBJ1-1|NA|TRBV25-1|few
CASSGIGGTEAFF
TGTGCCAGCAGTGGGATAGGCGGGACCGAAGCTTTCTTT
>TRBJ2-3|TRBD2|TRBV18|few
CASSPLQRGNTDTQYF
TGTGCCAGCTCACCACTTCAGCGGGGGAACACAGATACGCAGTATTTT
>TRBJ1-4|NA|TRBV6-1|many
CASSDPQGRANEKLFF
TGTGCCAGCAGTGATCCTCAGGGGAGGGCTAATGAAAAACTGTTTTTT
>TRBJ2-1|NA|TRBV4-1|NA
CASSQGGEGDSYNEQFF
TGCGCCAGCAGCCAAGGGGGGGAGGGGGACTCCTACAATGAGCAGTTCTTC
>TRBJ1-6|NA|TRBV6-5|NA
CASSPVGGGSYNSPLHF
TGTGCCAGCAGCCCCGTGGGAGGGGGCTCCTATAATTCACCCCTCCACTTT
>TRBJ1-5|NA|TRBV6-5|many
CASSSGTNQPQHF
TGTGCCAGCAGCTCGGGGACTAATCAGCCCCAGCATTTT
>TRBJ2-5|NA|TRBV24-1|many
CATSDLGGQSQETQYF
TGTGCCACCAGTGACTTAGGCGGACAGTCCCAAGAGACCCAGTACTTC
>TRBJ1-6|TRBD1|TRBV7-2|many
CASSHRTGDNSPLHF
TGTGCCAGCAGCCACCGGACAGGAGATAATTCACCCCTCCACTTT
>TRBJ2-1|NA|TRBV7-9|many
CASRIQGYEQFF
TGTGCCAGCAGGATTCAGGGGTATGAGCAGTTCTTC
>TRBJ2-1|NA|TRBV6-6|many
CASSSKVAGISYNEQFF
TGTGCCAGCAGTAGTAAAGTGGCAGGTATCTCCTACAATGAGCAGTTCTTC
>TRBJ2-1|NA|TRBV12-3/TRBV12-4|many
CASSLGVQGYGEQFF
TGTGCCAGCAGTTTGGGGGTCCAAGGGTACGGTGAGCAGTTCTTC
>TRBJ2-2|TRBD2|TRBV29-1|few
CSVGPRQTGGGELFF
TGCAGCGTTGGGCCCAGACAGACGGGGGGGGGGGAGCTGTTTTTT
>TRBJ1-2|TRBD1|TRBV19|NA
CASRRQGDYGYTF
TGTGCCAGTCGCCGGCAGGGGGACTATGGCTACACCTTC